This T cell receptor beta chain is from a study of T cell clones after liver transplantation. Only in-frame clones appear in the TCRdb table, and some are missing; sequencing was by immunoSEQ multiplex PCR. The data hold some 59,000 clones, with 60% to 80% observed a single time. The CDR3 sequence is 15 residues long. The V gene's germline CDR1 is SGHAT and CDR2 FQNNGV. The germline V and J ends were trimmed by 0 bases and 4 bases, with 12 bases remaining between them. This receptor was obtained from a human patient who received a liver transplant. Some T cells may be graft donor cells. The starting material was CD4+ T cells from blood, obtained at the 22-month timepoint. The V call is TRBV11-2, the J call TRBJ1-2; no clear D. The CDR3 region has the DNA TGTGCCAGCAGCTTAGATCGGGTTTTGGGCTATGGCTACACCTTC. Amino acids: CASSLDRVLGYGYTF.